Listed here are 10 T cell receptor beta chains from one sample, sequenced in a study of CD8 T cells in ankylosing spondylitis. MiXCR, applied by TCRdb to the 5' RACE reads, yields one record per CDR3 protein. The sample consists of around 300,000 distinct CDR3 sequences, roughly 20% of them appearing once. The sequenced sample was blood, either unsorted or a sorted T cell fraction (not recorded which). Receptors were obtained from a female donor with ankylosing spondylitis or in good health (not recorded which).

This clonotype was counted between two and nine times. The J gene is TRBJ1-6, the V gene TRBV12-3 or TRBV12-4; D unclear. The CDR3 consists of 14 residues. The V gene lost 7 bases and the J gene lost 2 bases, with 9 bases spanning the gap. DNA of the CDR3: TGTGCCAGCACCCTTGGGACCTATAATTCACCCCTCCACTTT. This encodes CASTLGTYNSPLHF.

The gene calls are TRBV18 and TRBJ2-7, with D perhaps assigned TRBD1 or TRBD2 (5 bases each). Trimming removed 6 bases from V and 3 bases from J, with 9 bases in between. The CDR3 contains 12 residues. CDR1 KGHSH and CDR2 LQKENI come from the germline V gene. CDR3 sequence (DNA): TGTGCCAGCTCGGGGGTGAACTACGAGCAGTACTTC. Amino acid sequence: CASSGVNYEQYF.

This chain's CDR3 is CASSLIGKNIQYF. CDR3 nucleotide sequence: TGTGCCAGCAGTTTAATAGGAAAAAACATTCAGTACTTC. The chain employs TRBV12-3 or TRBV12-4 and TRBJ2-4; D gene ambiguous. With 2 bases removed from V and 4 bases from J, the gap between germline ends came to 6 bases. The CDR3 consists of 13 residues.

This clonotype was seen ten or more times. This chain joins TRBV6-5 and TRBJ2-7; D gene unclear. V dropped 4 bases and J dropped 3 bases, with 7 bases sitting between them. Germline assignment: CDR1 MNHEY and CDR2 SVGAGI. This CDR3 is 12 amino acids long. Written as DNA, the CDR3 is TGTGCCAGCAGTTTCGGAGACTACGAGCAGTACTTC. This codes for CASSFGDYEQYF.

This clonotype has only a few counts. The genes are TRBV3-1 and TRBJ2-7; 7 bases are a match to TRBD2. The CDR3 contains 15 residues. Germline V gene data show CDR1 as LGHDT and CDR2 as YNNKEL (reference sequence). The V gene end was trimmed by 1 base and the J gene end by 5 bases; junction bases not matched to a gene: 8. The CDR3 DNA sequence: TGTGCCAGCAGCCAAGGGTGGCGGGAGTCCCACGAGCAGTACTTC. It yields the protein CASSQGWRESHEQYF.

Comments on this clonotype: Germline is not matched at one junction end, which may reflect a read error. This chain uses TRBV12-3 or TRBV12-4 with TRBJ2-5; 7 bases are a match to TRBD2. This CDR3 is 14 amino acids long. The CDR3 region is CASSLAEVQETQYF. The CDR3 DNA reads TGTGCCAGCAGTCTAGCGGAGGTCCAAGAGACCCAGTACTTC.

This clonotype has just a few counts. The rearrangement joins TRBV20-1 to TRBJ2-6; D gene unclear. The V end was cut by 5 bases, the J end by 0 bases, with 8 bases between. Germline V lookup: CDR1 DFQATT, CDR2 SNEGSKA (reference sequence). The CDR3 has 14 amino acids. The CDR3 sequence: CSALPSSGANVLTF. The CDR3 nucleotides read TGCAGTGCTCTGCCCTCCTCTGGGGCCAACGTCCTGACTTTC.

The genes are TRBV21-1 and TRBJ2-1; the table's TRBD2 call for D was not verified on the DNA. TRBV21-1 is noted as a pseudogene. This CDR3 comprises 18 residues. The CDR3 DNA follows: TGTGCCAGCAAAACGTCTAGCGGGAGGCGCCAATCCTACAATGAGCAGTTCTTC. Its protein is CASKTSSGRRQSYNEQFF.

This clonotype occurred many times. This rearrangement joins TRBV12-3 or TRBV12-4 to TRBJ1-5, with 10 bases aligning to TRBD1. The V segment lost 6 bases and the J segment 4 bases; nucleotides outside the gene matches: 3. The CDR3 length is 14 residues. The CDR3, as DNA: TGTGCCAGCAGGCAGGGACAGGGGAATCAGCCCCAGCATTTT. Residues: CASRQGQGNQPQHF.

J is TRBJ2-2 and V is TRBV6-4, with 11 bases aligning to TRBD2. Germline loops: CDR1 MRHNA, CDR2 SNTAGT. CDR3 length: 15 amino acids. With 6 bases clipped from V and 7 bases from J, the junction kept 7 bases outside the gene matches. The CDR3 spells CASSQLAGVFGELFF. As DNA, the CDR3 is TGTGCCAGCAGCCAACTAGCGGGAGTGTTCGGGGAGCTGTTTTTT.